This TCR beta chain was obtained from a study of blood T cell repertoires in COVID-19 (dated by TCRdb to the early 2020s). Looking at the study overall: Samples covering the acute and convalescent phases of COVID-19 were provided by collaborators in the United States, Italy and Spain. The prospective study material was composed of cDNA or gDNA derived from T cells, B-cell-depleted T cells, or PBMCs. Subjects who had been exposed to COVID-19, were actively infected with it, or had recovered from it provided the deeply sampled blood TCRbeta repertoires that made up the dataset. The repertoires were released in a freely available public database meant as a resource for research on the immune response to SARS-CoV-2. The samples were drawn from the first 160 participants of the ongoing ImmuneRACE study and from 950 to 1,500 subjects provided by 6 global collaborators. Nearly every sample came with metadata listing a de-identified subject ID, COVID-19 status, age in years and sex. Where available, HLA class I and class II types were obtained from metadata supplied by the sample provider rather than from assay-based typing. What the study reported, not specific to this receptor: The amount of clinical and demographic metadata varied by source and participant and was provided uncurated.

Including cysteine and phenylalanine, the CDR3 has 12 amino acids. Of all the DNA, just the CDR3 is kept, 36 bases in frame from base 1. The V end loses 7 bases and the J end loses 2 bases, and a stretch of 7 bases separates them. TCRbeta CDR3 regions were amplified from genomic DNA by means of the immunoSEQ Assay, a bias-controlled multiplex PCR. Per the authors' processing: Nucleated cell counts per sample were estimated from amplification of reference gene primers within the assay. To quantify the absolute abundance of each unique TCRbeta CDR3 rearrangement, sequence reads were collapsed and filtered. Productive Simpson clonality was computed per sample as the square root of Simpson's diversity index over productive rearrangements. The immuneACCESS repertoire file appears here via TCRdb, limited to in-frame rearrangements. These files lack a portion of the clones; in checked studies, under half of the deficit traces to unresolved V genes, and the cause of the others is not known. V, J and clone size are taken as reported in that table, and D and trimming were inferred from the DNA itself. The sample table lists some 5,200 clones, approximately 91% of them with a count of one. About 2.9% of the sample belongs to the ten largest clones.

As concerns this clone: The antigen it recognizes is unknown. Base qualities are not at hand, and no much larger clone is one base apart.

Whole blood was collected in K2EDTA tubes by collaborating institutions according to the institutions' own protocols. For TCRbeta analysis, collaborator samples were shipped as frozen whole blood, as isolated PBMCs, or as DNA extracted from either sample type. Sample: peripheral blood. The receptor chain draws on TRBV12-3 or TRBV12-4 and TRBJ2-3, with the D gene call left open. The origin of this receptor is a woman of 80 years or more with acute or convalescent COVID-19. At the DNA level, the sequence is TGTGCCAGCACCACACACACAGATACGCAGTATTTT. Translated, it gives CASTTHTDTQYF.